This T cell receptor (beta chain) is drawn from a study of response to subunit inactivated influenza vaccine. The CDR3 is 14 amino acids. V gave up 7 bases and J gave up 6 bases; unmatched junction bases: 13. Germline V CDR1 and CDR2: SQVTM, ANQGSEA. This clonotype showed up just a few times. TCRdb used MiXCR to reprocess the RT-PCR reads, holding one entry per CDR3 protein. The table lists 550,000 to 650,000 distinct CDR3 sequences, about 11% of them singletons. The material sequenced was PBMCs from blood, taken on the day of vaccination. The source is a man aged 50-59 years who received an inactivated influenza vaccine. The chain joins TRBV29-1 to TRBJ2-7; 9 bases map to TRBD1. CDR3 amino acids: CSATTGGSSAEQYF. In DNA form, the CDR3 reads TGCAGCGCAACTACAGGGGGCTCGTCTGCCGAGCAGTACTTC.